Included here is one T cell receptor (beta chain) sequence, with context. Here immunoSEQ multiplex PCR was the method, and the copy in TCRdb shows in-frame clones only, minus some. The sample has around 80,000 clones, around nine tenths seen once. The data are from a study of OX40 agonist ivuxolimab in advanced cancers. Study-wide context: As their treatment, patients were administered ivuxolimab, an agonistic anti-OX40 (CD134) antibody.

Germline-derived CDR1 and CDR2 are GTSNPN and SVGIG (reference sequence). The CDR3 is 19 residues long. V dropped 1 base and J dropped 5 bases, with 28 bases sitting between them. This material consisted of CD4+ or CD8+ T cells sorted from blood, taken in a trial of the OX40 agonist ivuxolimab. This TCR was sampled from an adult with an advanced solid tumor such as melanoma, head and neck, liver or kidney cancer. The chain is built from TRBV30 and TRBJ2-3, with a weak D call TRBD2 (8 bases). This CDR3 reads CAWSATGSAGGGLQDTQYF. The DNA of the CDR3 is TGTGCCTGGAGTGCGACAGGGTCGGCGGGGGGTGGCCTTCAAGATACGCAGTATTTT.